This passage covers 24 T cell receptor beta chains from one sample sequenced in a study of beta chain features in type 1 diabetes. The study reverse transcribed the entire isolated RNA, so it sequenced expressed TCRB transcripts. TCRdb's table, derived via immunoSEQ multiplex PCR, lists solely in-frame clones and lacks some. In the table there are about 250,000 clones, 13% to 15% of which are singletons. Sequenced material: naive CD4+ T cells from blood. These receptors originate from a woman aged 40 to 50 in good health.

This clone has a handful of counts. V and J are TRBV7-8 and TRBJ1-3; weak D call: TRBD1 (5 bases). This CDR3 has 15 residues. Germline V lookup: CDR1 SGHVS, CDR2 FQNEAQ. The V gene lost 5 bases and the J gene lost 4 bases, with 15 bases spanning the gap. The CDR3 DNA sequence: TGTGCCAGCAGCCAAAGCAGGGTCGCGGGAAACACCATATATTTT. Encoded protein: CASSQSRVAGNTIYF.

This clone appeared a few times. This chain connects TRBV5-4 to TRBJ2-1; 7 bases line up with TRBD2. CDR1 SGHNT and CDR2 YYREEE come from the germline V gene (reference sequence). CDR3 length: 14 amino acids. V trimming: 4 bases; J trimming: 5 bases; junction bases outside the gene matches: 6. The chain's CDR3 is CASSVGTNNNEQFF. DNA for the CDR3: TGTGCCAGCAGCGTCGGGACTAATAACAATGAGCAGTTCTTC.

This clone was recorded a few times. The chain recombines TRBV13 with TRBJ2-1, with a tentative D call TRBD2 (5 bases). Germline values: CDR1 PRHDT, CDR2 FYEKMQ (reference sequence). With 2 bases removed from V and 5 bases from J, the gap between germline ends came to 13 bases. CDR3 length: 15 residues. CDR3: CASSLPGIGDNEQFF. DNA of the CDR3: TGTGCCAGCAGCTTACCCGGCATCGGGGACAATGAGCAGTTCTTC.

This clone was seen at least ten times. The chain joins TRBV27 to TRBJ2-6; TRBD2 might be the D (5 bases). CDR3 size: 16 residues. V was pared by 6 bases and J by 1 base, with 13 bases between. CDR1 and CDR2 from the germline V gene are MNHEY and SMNVEV (reference sequence). For the CDR3, the DNA is TGTGCCAGCAGAGAAGAGGGAACTTCTGGGGCCAACGTCCTGACTTTC. Translated, it gives CASREEGTSGANVLTF.

This rearrangement joins TRBV19 to TRBJ1-2, with 8 bases lining up with TRBD1. CDR3 length: 15 residues. Per germline, CDR1 LNHDA and CDR2 SQIVND (reference sequence). Trimming cost V 5 bases and J 3 bases; bases outside gene matches: 8. This CDR3 reads CASSLTDRAYYGYTF. The CDR3 bases are TGTGCCAGTAGTCTAACGGACAGGGCTTACTATGGCTACACCTTC.

This chain joins TRBV7-2 and TRBJ2-1; maybe TRBD2 (6 bases). Germline CDR1 reads SGHTA; CDR2 reads FQGNSA. The V end lost 5 bases, the J end lost 5 bases, and 19 bases lay between the germline ends. The CDR3 has 16 amino acids. CDR3: CASSQRRGAIDNEQFF. CDR3 nucleotide sequence: TGTGCCAGCAGCCAACGGCGGGGCGCGATCGACAATGAGCAGTTCTTC.

This clone turned up a few times. The V and J genes are TRBV9 and TRBJ2-5, with a weak D call TRBD2 (7 bases). This CDR3 is 16 amino acids long. The germline V gene encodes CDR1 SGDLS and CDR2 YYNGEE. Trimming stripped 4 bases from V and 5 bases from J, with 21 bases between. DNA of the CDR3: TGTGCCAGCAGCCGCGAGGGGGGGGCAAACTACGAGACCCAGTACTTC. Protein product: CASSREGGANYETQYF. Combining the CDR3 with reference TRBV9 and TRBJ2-5 gives the whole variable domain DSGVTQTPKHLITATGQRVTLRCSPRSGDLSVYWYQQSLDQGLQFLIQYYNGEERAKGNILERFSAQQFPDLHSELNLSSLELGDSALYFCASSREGGANYETQYFGPGTRLLVL.

This sequence joins TRBV9 and TRBJ2-1; D is unclear. This CDR3 has 15 residues. Germline V CDR1 and CDR2: SGDLS, YYNGEE. V gave up 1 base and J gave up 3 bases, with 11 bases separating them. The DNA for the CDR3 is TGTGCCAGCAGCGTACTGGCCGCTTTCTACAATGAGCAGTTCTTC. It yields the protein CASSVLAAFYNEQFF. The variable domain in full, completed from reference TRBV9 and TRBJ2-1, reads DSGVTQTPKHLITATGQRVTLRCSPRSGDLSVYWYQQSLDQGLQFLIQYYNGEERAKGNILERFSAQQFPDLHSELNLSSLELGDSALYFCASSVLAAFYNEQFFGPGTRLTVL.

The chain joins TRBV5-1 to TRBJ2-5, with D possibly matching TRBD2 (7 bases). Germline V gene data show CDR1 as SGHRS and CDR2 as YFSETQ. The CDR3 sequence is 20 residues long. V was trimmed by 0 bases and J by 2 bases, leaving 26 bases between them. The CDR3 spells CASSLARGGASVNPQETQYF. The CDR3 bases are TGCGCCAGCAGCTTGGCCCGTGGGGGGGCCTCCGTCAACCCTCAAGAGACCCAGTACTTC.

There are a few counts of this clone. The gene calls are TRBV11-2 and TRBJ2-1; D is uncertain. Trimming took 8 bases from V and 5 from J, leaving 7 bases between them. The CDR3 runs to 11 residues. Germline CDR1 and CDR2: SGHAT and FQNNGV. The CDR3 region has the DNA TGTGCCAGCGAGCTCCACAATGAGCAGTTCTTC. As protein: CASELHNEQFF.

This chain uses TRBV25-1 with TRBJ2-5; 10 bases align to TRBD2. The V segment lost 3 bases and the J segment 4 bases; nucleotides outside the gene matches: 5. The germline V gene has CDR1 MGHDK and CDR2 SYGVNS. The CDR3 runs 15 residues. CDR3 sequence: CASSELAGVTETQYF. The CDR3 DNA sequence: TGTGCCAGCAGTGAGCTAGCGGGGGTGACAGAGACCCAGTACTTC.

This clone occurred a few times. The genes are TRBV18 and TRBJ1-1; the D is unclear. This CDR3 is 14 amino acids long. The ends were cut back, 2 bases at V and 1 base at J, with 8 bases in the middle. Germline V gene data show CDR1 as KGHSH and CDR2 as LQKENI. Here the CDR3 reads CASSPDTGNTEAFF. The CDR3 nucleotides read TGTGCCAGCTCACCAGACACCGGGAACACTGAAGCTTTCTTT.

This clone was recorded a few times. The chain links TRBV5-1 to TRBJ2-3; the match to TRBD1 covers 10 bases. In germline, CDR1 is SGHRS, CDR2 YFSETQ. Trimming cost V 4 bases and J 6 bases; bases outside gene matches: 8. CDR3 length: 15 amino acids. The DNA of the CDR3 is TGCGCCAGCAGCACAAGACAGGGGGCTACGGATACGCAGTATTTT. This translates into CASSTRQGATDTQYF.

V is TRBV4-1 and J is TRBJ1-5; 7 nucleotides agree with TRBD1. CDR1 and CDR2 from the germline V gene are MGHRA and YSYEKL. With V trimmed by 0 bases and J by 2 bases, 13 bases remained unmatched. The CDR3 sequence is 19 residues long. This chain's CDR3 is CASSQDPSRRGLGNQPQHF. In DNA, the CDR3 is TGCGCCAGCAGCCAAGACCCATCCCGGAGGGGGCTTGGCAATCAGCCCCAGCATTTT.

This clone has a count of ten or more. V usage is TRBV11-2 and J usage is TRBJ2-5; 11 positions agree with TRBD2. From germline, CDR1 is SGHAT and CDR2 FQNNGV. Trimming took 5 bases from V and 4 from J; bases not matched to a gene: 3. CDR3 size: 14 residues. CDR3: CASSPLAGVETQYF. For the CDR3, the DNA is TGTGCCAGCAGCCCACTAGCGGGGGTAGAGACCCAGTACTTC.

This clone was picked up a small number of times. The CDR3 region has the DNA TGTGCCAGTAGAATTAGCGGGGGCGGTGGCTACGAGCAGTACTTC. Protein product: CASRISGGGGYEQYF. V gene TRBV19 combines with J gene TRBJ2-7; 9 nucleotides align to TRBD2. V lost 6 bases to trimming and J lost 3 bases; unmatched junction nucleotides: 9. This CDR3 contains 15 residues. Germline assignment: CDR1 LNHDA and CDR2 SQIVND (reference sequence).

The gene calls are TRBV12-5 and TRBJ2-3; D gene unclear. This CDR3 spans 13 amino acids. Trimming stripped 7 bases from V and 5 bases from J, with 13 bases between. Per germline, CDR1 LGHNT and CDR2 FRNRAP. CDR3 region: CASARLDGDTQYF. The CDR3 region has the DNA TGTGCTAGTGCCAGGCTCGACGGAGATACGCAGTATTTT.

The V call is TRBV7-9, the J call TRBJ2-5, with TRBD1 identical over 10 bases. Near its end, the DNA agrees better with TRBJ2-7, so the J call may be wrong. CDR3 size: 15 residues. Per germline, CDR1 SEHNR and CDR2 FQNEAQ (reference sequence). The CDR3 region has the DNA TGTGCCAGCAGCTTAGGAGGGACAGGGGTTTTCGAGCAGTACTTC. It translates to CASSLGGTGVFEQYF.

This CDR3 is CASSSGLAGGTRSTDTQYF. The CDR3 DNA reads as TGCGCCAGCAGTTCTGGACTAGCGGGGGGCACCCGGAGCACAGATACGCAGTATTTT. V gene TRBV5-1 combines with J gene TRBJ2-3; the match to TRBD2 covers 14 bases. The CDR3 is 19 residues long. Germline lookup yields CDR1 SGHRS and CDR2 YFSETQ. V dropped 5 bases and J dropped 0; count of bases not matched to a gene: 11.

This clone was detected many times. The genes are TRBV23-1 and TRBJ2-7; the D gene is possibly TRBD1 (6 bases). TRBV23-1 is an ORF; its function is uncertain. This CDR3 spans 14 amino acids. V lost 4 bases and J 5 bases, leaving 15 bases between the germline ends. The CDR3 region has the DNA TGCGCCAGCAGTCGGTGGCAGGGGTTCCACGAGCAGTACTTC. It translates to CASSRWQGFHEQYF.

V is TRBV29-1 and J is TRBJ1-1; 8 nucleotides match TRBD1. Germline values: CDR1 SQVTM, CDR2 ANQGSEA. Trimming at V came to 0 bases and at J to 11 bases, leaving 8 bases not matched to a gene. The CDR3 covers 13 residues. This CDR3 is CSVEDPRQGTAFF. CDR3 bases: TGCAGCGTTGAAGACCCGAGACAGGGGACGGCTTTCTTT.

The V and J genes are TRBV6-1 and TRBJ2-3; 8 bases match TRBD2. Trimming removed 7 bases from V and 7 bases from J; junction bases left unmatched: 7. The CDR3 sequence is 13 residues long. CDR1 and CDR2 (germline): MNHNS, SASEGT. The DNA of the CDR3 is TGTGCCAGCACGAGACTAGCGCTTTATACGCAGTATTTT. It encodes CASTRLALYTQYF.

V and J are TRBV6-1 and TRBJ2-5; 9 bases are a match to TRBD1. Near its end, the DNA agrees better with TRBJ2-7, so the J call may be wrong. The CDR3 loop spans 14 amino acids. Germline loops: CDR1 MNHNS, CDR2 SASEGT. Written as DNA, the CDR3 is TGTGCCAGCAGTGGAGGACAGGGGTCCTACGAGCAGTACTTC. It translates to CASSGGQGSYEQYF.

This clone was picked up a small number of times. This chain uses TRBV5-4 with TRBJ2-2, with 8 bases fitting TRBD2. J gave up 3 bases and V 0 bases, and 1 base lay outside the gene matches. CDR1 is SGHNT and CDR2 is YYREEE in the germline V gene (reference sequence). The CDR3 length is 15 residues. The CDR3 here is CASSLGRGDTGELFF. In DNA, the CDR3 is TGTGCCAGCAGCTTGGGGCGGGGGGACACCGGGGAGCTGTTTTTT.